The sequence of this T cell receptor (beta chain) was determined in a study of blood T cell repertoires in COVID-19. Data came from immunoSEQ multiplex PCR; TCRdb stores just in-frame clones and leaves some out. This table has some 350,000 clones, 80% to 90% appearing once. The TCR was taken from a man aged 18 to 35 who had recovered from COVID-19. The material sequenced was PBMCs or T cells enriched from blood (not recorded which).

The CDR3 is CASSWDREDSPLHF. The CDR3 DNA is TGTGCCAGCAGTTGGGACAGGGAAGATTCACCCCTCCACTTT. V and J are TRBV28 and TRBJ1-6; 9 bases line up with TRBD1. The germline V gene has CDR1 MDHEN and CDR2 SYDVKM. Germline trimming cut 4 bases from V and 8 bases from J; bases unmatched to any gene: 3. The CDR3 length is 14 residues.